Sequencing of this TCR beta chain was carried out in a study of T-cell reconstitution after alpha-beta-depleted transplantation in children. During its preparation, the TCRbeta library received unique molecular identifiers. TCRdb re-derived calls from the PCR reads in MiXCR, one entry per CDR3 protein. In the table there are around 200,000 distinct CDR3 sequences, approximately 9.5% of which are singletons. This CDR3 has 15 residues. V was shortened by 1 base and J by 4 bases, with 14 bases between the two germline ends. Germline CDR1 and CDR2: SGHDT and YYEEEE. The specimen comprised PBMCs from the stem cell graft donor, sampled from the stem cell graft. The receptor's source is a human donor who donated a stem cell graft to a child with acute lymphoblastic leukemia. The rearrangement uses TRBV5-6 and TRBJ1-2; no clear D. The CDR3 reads CASSLSREPFYGYTF. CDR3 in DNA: TGTGCCAGCAGCTTGTCGAGGGAACCCTTCTATGGCTACACCTTC.